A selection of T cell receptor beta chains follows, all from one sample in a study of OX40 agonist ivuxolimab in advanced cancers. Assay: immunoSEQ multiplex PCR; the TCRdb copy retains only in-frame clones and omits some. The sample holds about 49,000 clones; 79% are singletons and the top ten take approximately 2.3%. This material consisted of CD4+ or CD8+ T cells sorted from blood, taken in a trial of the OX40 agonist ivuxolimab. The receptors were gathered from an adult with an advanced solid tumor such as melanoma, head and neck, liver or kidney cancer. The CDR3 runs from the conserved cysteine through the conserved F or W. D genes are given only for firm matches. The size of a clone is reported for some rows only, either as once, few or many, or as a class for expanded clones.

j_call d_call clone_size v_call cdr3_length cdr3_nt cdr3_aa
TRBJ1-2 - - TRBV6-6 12 TGTGCCAGCAGCGAATATTGGAATGGCTACACCTTC CASSEYWNGYTF
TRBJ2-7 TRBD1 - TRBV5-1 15 TGCGCCAGCAGCGTCACCGGGACAGGGGGCAACGAGCAGTACTTC CASSVTGTGGNEQYF
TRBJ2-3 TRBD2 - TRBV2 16 TGTGCCAGGACTCCGGCGGGAGCCCTTTCCACAGATACGCAGTATTTT CARTPAGALSTDTQYF
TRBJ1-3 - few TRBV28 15 TGTGCCAGCAGACTTGGTCCATCCCAAAGGGACACCATATATTTT CASRLGPSQRDTIYF
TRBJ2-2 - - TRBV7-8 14 TGTGCCAGCAGCTTAGGCGGCTTCACCGGGGAGCTGTTTTTT CASSLGGFTGELFF
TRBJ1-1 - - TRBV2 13 TGTGCCAGCAGCGCCAACTGGGGCACTGAAGCTTTCTTT CASSANWGTEAFF
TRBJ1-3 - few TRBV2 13 TGTGCCAGCAGTGTTGGGACAGGAAACACCATATATTTT CASSVGTGNTIYF
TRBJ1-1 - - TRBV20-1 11 TGCAGTGTCTCAGGGTTCACTGAAGCTTTCTTT CSVSGFTEAFF
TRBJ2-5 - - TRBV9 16 TGTGCCAGCAGCTTCTCTGTAGGTCAAAGACAAGAGACCCAGTACTTC CASSFSVGQRQETQYF
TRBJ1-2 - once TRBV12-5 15 TGTGCTAGTGGTTTGTCCCACAGGGAAGGCTATGGCTACACCTTC CASGLSHREGYGYTF
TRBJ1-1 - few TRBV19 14 TGTGCCAGTAGTTTACAGGGATTGAACACTGAAGCTTTCTTT CASSLQGLNTEAFF
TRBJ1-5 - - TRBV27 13 TGTGCCAGCAGTTACGACAGAAATCAGCCCCAGCATTTT CASSYDRNQPQHF
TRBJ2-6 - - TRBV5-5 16 TGTGCCAGCAGCTCCACAGTGGGCTCTGGGGCCAACGTCCTGACTTTC CASSSTVGSGANVLTF
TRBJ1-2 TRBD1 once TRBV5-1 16 TGCGCCAGCAGCTTGGAATGGGACAGGTCTAACTATGGCTACACCTTC CASSLEWDRSNYGYTF
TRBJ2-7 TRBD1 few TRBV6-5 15 TGTGCCAGCAGTACAAGGACAGGTTTAAGCTACGAGCAGTACTTC CASSTRTGLSYEQYF
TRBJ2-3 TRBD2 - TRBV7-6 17 TGTGCCAGCAGCCCAAAGTCTAGCGGGAGGGGAACAGATACGCAGTATTTT CASSPKSSGRGTDTQYF
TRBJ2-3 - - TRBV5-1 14 TGCGCCAGCAGCTTCGGACAGCTCCAGGATACGCAGTATTTT CASSFGQLQDTQYF
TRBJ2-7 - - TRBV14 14 TGTGCCAGCAGCCAAATGGCAGGGGCCTACGAGCAGTACTTC CASSQMAGAYEQYF
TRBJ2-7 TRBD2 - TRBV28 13 TGTGCCAGCACTCTAGCGGGAGGGGACGAGCAGTACTTC CASTLAGGDEQYF
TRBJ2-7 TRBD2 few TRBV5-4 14 TGTGCCAGCAGTGTGGGCGGGGGAAGGTACGAGCAGTACTTC CASSVGGGRYEQYF
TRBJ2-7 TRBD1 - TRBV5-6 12 TGTGCCAGCAGATACAGGGGGTACGAGCAGTACTTC CASRYRGYEQYF
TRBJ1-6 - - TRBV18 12 TGTGCCAGCTCACCACTGGGCTCACCCCTCCACTTT CASSPLGSPLHF
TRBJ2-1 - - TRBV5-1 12 TGCGCCAACCCCGATCGAGGGGGTGAGCAGTTCTTC CANPDRGGEQFF
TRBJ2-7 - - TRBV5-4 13 TGTGCCAGCAGCTTGGAAACCCTAAACGAGCAGTACTTC CASSLETLNEQYF
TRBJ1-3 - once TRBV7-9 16 TGTGCCAGCAGCCCCTGGGAGACTTACTCTGGAAACACCATATATTTT CASSPWETYSGNTIYF
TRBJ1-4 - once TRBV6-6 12 TGTGCCAGCGCGGGGGGGGATGAAAAACTGTTTTTT CASAGGDEKLFF
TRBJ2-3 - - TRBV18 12 TGTGCCAGCTCACTTAGGGGGGATACGCAGTATTTT CASSLRGDTQYF
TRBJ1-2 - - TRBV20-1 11 TGCAGTGCTTACGACAGAGACAGCTACACCTTC CSAYDRDSYTF
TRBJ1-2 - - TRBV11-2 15 TGTGCCAGCAGCTTAGGGCAGTTGACTAACTATGGCTACACCTTC CASSLGQLTNYGYTF
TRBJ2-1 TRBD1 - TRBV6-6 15 TGTGCCAGCAGGGCCGGGACAGGGAGACACAATGAGCAGTTCTTC CASRAGTGRHNEQFF
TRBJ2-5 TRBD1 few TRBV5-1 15 TGCGCCAGCAGCTTGGCCGGACAGGGGTGGGAGACCCAGTACTTC CASSLAGQGWETQYF
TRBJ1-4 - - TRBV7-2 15 TGTGCCAGCAGCTTAGAGCCAACGGCTAATGAAAAACTGTTTTTT CASSLEPTANEKLFF
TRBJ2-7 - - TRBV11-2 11 TGTGCCAGCAGCTTAGCCTACGAGCAGTACTTC CASSLAYEQYF
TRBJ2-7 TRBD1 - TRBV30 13 TGTGCCTCCGACCCTACACAGGGGGGCGAGCAGTACTTC CASDPTQGGEQYF
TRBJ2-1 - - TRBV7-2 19 TGTGCCAGCAGCTTAGCCGGCACAGGGCTTGGGGGCTCCTACAATGAGCAGTTCTTC CASSLAGTGLGGSYNEQFF
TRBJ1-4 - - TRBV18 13 TGTGCCAGCTCACCACAACCCAATGAAAAACTGTTTTTT CASSPQPNEKLFF
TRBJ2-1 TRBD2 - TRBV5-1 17 TGCGCCAGCAGCCTAGGACTAGCGGGATACTCCTACAATGAGCAGTTCTTC CASSLGLAGYSYNEQFF
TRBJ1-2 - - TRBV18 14 TGTGCCAGCTCACCAAGTAAGGTCCTCGATGGCTACACCTTC CASSPSKVLDGYTF
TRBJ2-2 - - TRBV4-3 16 TGCGCCAGCAGCCAAGGGTTCTCCGGGAACACCGGGGAGCTGTTTTTT CASSQGFSGNTGELFF
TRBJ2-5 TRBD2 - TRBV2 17 TGTGCCAGCAGTGAAGCCAAGGGTCTAGCGGGAGAAGAGACCCAGTACTTC CASSEAKGLAGEETQYF
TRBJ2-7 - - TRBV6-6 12 TGTGCCAGCAGTGAGGTAAACTACGAGCAGTACTTC CASSEVNYEQYF
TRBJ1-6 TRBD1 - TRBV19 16 TGTGCCAGTAGTATGAGGATGGACAGGGGTAATTCACCCCTCCACTTT CASSMRMDRGNSPLHF
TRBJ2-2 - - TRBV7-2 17 TGTGCCAGCAGCTTAGGTTTCCGACAGAGGAAGGCCGGGGAGCTGTTTTTT CASSLGFRQRKAGELFF
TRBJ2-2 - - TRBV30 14 TGTGCCCGGAAGGACTTCCTGGGGGCCGGGGAGCTGTTTTTT CARKDFLGAGELFF
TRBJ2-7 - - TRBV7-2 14 TGTGCCAGCAGCTTAACCCTTTCCTCCTACGAGCAGTACTTC CASSLTLSSYEQYF
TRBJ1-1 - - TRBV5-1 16 TGCGCCAGCAGTTTGGGGATGTCCAGGGGAAGGACTGAAGCTTTCTTT CASSLGMSRGRTEAFF
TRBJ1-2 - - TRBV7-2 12 TGTGCCAGTTCGCAAGAGATCTATGGCTACACCTTC CASSQEIYGYTF
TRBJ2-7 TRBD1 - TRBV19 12 TGTGCCAGTAGGGACAGGAGCTACGAGCAGTACTTC CASRDRSYEQYF
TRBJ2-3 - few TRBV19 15 TGTGCCAGTAGTATTTACGGAGGGGGTTCAGATACGCAGTATTTT CASSIYGGGSDTQYF
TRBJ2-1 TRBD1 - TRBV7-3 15 TGTGCCAGCAGCTTGACAGGGGGGCCCTACAATGAGCAGTTCTTC CASSLTGGPYNEQFF
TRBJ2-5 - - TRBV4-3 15 TGCGCCAGCAGCCAAGATCAAGGGCCCCAAGAGACCCAGTACTTC CASSQDQGPQETQYF
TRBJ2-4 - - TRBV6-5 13 TGTGCCAGCACCCCAGCAGGGATCGGCATTCAGTACTTC CASTPAGIGIQYF